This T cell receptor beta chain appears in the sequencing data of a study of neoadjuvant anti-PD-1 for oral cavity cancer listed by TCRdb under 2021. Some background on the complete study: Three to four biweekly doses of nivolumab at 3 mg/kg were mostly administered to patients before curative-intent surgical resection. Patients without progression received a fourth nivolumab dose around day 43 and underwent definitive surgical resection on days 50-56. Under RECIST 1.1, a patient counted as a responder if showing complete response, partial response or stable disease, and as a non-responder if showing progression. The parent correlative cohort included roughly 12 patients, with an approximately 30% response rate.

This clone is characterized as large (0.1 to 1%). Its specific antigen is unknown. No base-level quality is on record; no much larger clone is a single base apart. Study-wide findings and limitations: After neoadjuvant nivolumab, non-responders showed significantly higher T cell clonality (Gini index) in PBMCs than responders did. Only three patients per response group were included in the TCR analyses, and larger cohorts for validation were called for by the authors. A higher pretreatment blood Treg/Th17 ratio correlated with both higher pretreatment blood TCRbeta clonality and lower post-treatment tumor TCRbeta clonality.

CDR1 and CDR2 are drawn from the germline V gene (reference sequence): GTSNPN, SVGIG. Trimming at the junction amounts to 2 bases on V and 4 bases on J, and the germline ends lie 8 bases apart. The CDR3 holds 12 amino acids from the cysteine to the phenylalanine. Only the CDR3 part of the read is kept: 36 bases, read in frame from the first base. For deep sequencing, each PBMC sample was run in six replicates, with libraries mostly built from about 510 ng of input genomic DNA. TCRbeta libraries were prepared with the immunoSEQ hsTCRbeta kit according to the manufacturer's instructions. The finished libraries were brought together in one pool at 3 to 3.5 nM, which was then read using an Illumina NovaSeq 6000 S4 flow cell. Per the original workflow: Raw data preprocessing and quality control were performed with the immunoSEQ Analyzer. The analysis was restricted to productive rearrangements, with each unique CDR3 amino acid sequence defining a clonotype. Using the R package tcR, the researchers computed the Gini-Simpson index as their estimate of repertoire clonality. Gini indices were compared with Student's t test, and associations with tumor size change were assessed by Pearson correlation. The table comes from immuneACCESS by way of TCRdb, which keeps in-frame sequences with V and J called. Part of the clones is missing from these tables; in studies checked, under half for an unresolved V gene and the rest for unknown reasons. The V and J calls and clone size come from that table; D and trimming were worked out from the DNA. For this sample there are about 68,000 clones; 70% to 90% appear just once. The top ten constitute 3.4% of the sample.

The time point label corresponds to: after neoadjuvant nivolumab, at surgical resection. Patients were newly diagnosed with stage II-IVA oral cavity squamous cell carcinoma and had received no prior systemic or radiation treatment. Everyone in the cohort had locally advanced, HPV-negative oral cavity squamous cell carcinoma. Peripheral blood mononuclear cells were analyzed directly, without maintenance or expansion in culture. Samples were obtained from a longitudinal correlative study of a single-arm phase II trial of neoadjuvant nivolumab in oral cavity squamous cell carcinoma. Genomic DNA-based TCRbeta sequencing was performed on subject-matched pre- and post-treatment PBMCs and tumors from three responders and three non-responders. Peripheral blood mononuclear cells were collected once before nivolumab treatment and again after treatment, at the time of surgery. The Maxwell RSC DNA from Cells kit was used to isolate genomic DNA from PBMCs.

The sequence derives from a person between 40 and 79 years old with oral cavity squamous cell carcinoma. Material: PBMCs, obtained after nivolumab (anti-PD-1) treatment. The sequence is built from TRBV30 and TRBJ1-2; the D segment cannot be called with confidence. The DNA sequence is TGTGCCTGGAGTTCAGTTGGCTATGGCTACACCTTC. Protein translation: CAWSSVGYGYTF.